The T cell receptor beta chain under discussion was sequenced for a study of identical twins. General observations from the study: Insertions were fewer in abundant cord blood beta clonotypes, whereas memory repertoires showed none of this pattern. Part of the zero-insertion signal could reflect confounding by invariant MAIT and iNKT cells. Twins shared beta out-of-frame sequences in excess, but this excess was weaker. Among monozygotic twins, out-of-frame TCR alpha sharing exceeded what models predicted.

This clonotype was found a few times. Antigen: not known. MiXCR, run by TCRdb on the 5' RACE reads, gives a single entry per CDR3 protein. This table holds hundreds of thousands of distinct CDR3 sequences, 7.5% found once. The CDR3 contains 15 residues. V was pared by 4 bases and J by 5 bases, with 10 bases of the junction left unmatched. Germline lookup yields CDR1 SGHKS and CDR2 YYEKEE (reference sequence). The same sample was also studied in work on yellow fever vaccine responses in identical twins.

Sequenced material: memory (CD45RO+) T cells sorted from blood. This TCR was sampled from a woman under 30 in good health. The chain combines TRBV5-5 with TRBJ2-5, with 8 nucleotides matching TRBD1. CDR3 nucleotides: TGTGCCAGCAGCCTCCAGGGGGCGGATTCGGAGACCCAGTACTTC. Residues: CASSLQGADSETQYF. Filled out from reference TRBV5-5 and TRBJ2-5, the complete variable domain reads DAGVTQSPTHLIKTRGQQVTLRCSPISGHKSVSWYQQVLGQGPQFIFQYYEKEERGRGNFPDRFSARQFPNYSSELNVNALLLGDSALYLCASSLQGADSETQYFGPGTRLLVL.